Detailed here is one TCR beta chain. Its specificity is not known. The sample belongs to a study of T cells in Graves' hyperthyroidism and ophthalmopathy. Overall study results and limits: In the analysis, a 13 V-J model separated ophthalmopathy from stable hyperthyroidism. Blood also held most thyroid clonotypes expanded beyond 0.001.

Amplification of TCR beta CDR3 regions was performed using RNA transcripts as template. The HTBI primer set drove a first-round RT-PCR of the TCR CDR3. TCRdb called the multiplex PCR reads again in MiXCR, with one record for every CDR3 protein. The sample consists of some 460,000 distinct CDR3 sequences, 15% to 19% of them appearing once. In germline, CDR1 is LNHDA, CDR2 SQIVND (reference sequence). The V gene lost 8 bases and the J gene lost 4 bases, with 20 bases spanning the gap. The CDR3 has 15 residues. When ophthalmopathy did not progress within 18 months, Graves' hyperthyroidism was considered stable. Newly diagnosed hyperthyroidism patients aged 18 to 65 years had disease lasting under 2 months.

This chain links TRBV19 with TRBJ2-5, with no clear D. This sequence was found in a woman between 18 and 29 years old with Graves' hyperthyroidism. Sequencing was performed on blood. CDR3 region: CASRLGPGPRETQYF. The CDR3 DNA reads TGTGCCAGTCGCCTAGGGCCGGGCCCCCGAGAGACCCAGTACTTC. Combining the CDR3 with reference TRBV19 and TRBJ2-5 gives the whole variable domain DGGITQSPKYLFRKEGQNVTLSCEQNLNHDAMYWYRQDPGQGLRLIYYSQIVNDFQKGDIAEGYSVSREKKESFPLTVTSAQKNPTAFYLCASRLGPGPRETQYFGPGTRLLVL.